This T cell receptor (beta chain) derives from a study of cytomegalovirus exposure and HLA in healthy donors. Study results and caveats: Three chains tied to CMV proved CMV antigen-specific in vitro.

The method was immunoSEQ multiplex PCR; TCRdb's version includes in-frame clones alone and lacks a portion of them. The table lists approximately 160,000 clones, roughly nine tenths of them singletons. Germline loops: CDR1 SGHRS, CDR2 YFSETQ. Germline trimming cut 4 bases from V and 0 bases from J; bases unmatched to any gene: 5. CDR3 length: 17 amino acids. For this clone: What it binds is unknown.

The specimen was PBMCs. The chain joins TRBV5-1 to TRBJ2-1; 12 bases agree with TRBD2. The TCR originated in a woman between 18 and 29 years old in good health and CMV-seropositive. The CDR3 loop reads CASSTGTSGYSYNEQFF. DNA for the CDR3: TGCGCCAGCAGCACCGGGACTAGCGGGTACTCCTACAATGAGCAGTTCTTC.